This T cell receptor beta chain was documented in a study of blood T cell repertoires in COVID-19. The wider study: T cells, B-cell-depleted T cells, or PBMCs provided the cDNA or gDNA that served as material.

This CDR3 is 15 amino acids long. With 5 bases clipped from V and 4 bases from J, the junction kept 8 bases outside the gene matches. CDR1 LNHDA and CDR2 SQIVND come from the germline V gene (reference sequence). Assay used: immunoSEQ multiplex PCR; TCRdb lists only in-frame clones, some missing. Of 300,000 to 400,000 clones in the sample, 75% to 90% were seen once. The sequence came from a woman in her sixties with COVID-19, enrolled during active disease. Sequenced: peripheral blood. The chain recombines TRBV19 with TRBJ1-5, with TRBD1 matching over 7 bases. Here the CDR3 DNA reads TGTGCCAGTAGTTCTGGGACAGCCATTAATCAGCCCCAGCATTTT. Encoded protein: CASSSGTAINQPQHF.